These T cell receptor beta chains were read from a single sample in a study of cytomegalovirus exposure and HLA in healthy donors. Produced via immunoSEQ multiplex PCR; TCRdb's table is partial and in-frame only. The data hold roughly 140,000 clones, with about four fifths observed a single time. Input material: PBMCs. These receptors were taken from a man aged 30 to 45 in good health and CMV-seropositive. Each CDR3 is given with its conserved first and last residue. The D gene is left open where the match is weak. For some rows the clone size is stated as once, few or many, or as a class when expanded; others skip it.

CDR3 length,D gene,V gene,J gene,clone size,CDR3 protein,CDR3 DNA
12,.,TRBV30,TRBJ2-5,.,CAWSLSRETQYF,TGTGCCTGGAGCCTCTCGCGGGAGACCCAGTACTTC
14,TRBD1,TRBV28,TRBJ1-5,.,CASRADRANQPQHF,TGTGCCAGCAGGGCAGACAGGGCCAATCAGCCCCAGCATTTT
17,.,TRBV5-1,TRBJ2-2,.,CASSLEVGRGNTGELFF,TGCGCCAGCAGCTTGGAAGTGGGTAGGGGAAACACCGGGGAGCTGTTTTTT
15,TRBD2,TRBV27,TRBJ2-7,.,CASSLKGLPTYEQYF,TGTGCCAGCAGTTTAAAGGGACTACCTACTTACGAGCAGTACTTC
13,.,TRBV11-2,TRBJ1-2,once,CASSLIGGGGYTF,TGTGCCAGCAGCCTGATAGGGGGTGGTGGCTACACCTTC
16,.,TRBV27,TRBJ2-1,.,CASSLSQGEAYNEQFF,TGTGCCAGCAGTTTATCCCAGGGGGAGGCCTACAATGAGCAGTTCTTC
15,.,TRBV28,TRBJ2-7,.,CASSSTGRGTYEQYF,TGTGCCAGCAGTTCAACAGGGAGGGGAACCTACGAGCAGTACTTC
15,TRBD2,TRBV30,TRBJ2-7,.,CAWSSMGLASYEQYF,TGTGCCTGGAGTTCAATGGGACTAGCATCCTACGAGCAGTACTTC
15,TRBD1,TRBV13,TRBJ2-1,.,CASSGGTGTYNEQFF,TGTGCCAGCAGCGGCGGGACAGGAACCTACAATGAGCAGTTCTTC
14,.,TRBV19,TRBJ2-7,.,CASSLAGDSYEQYF,TGTGCCAGTAGTCTGGCAGGGGATTCCTACGAGCAGTACTTC
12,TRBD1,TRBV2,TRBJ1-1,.,CASSADRAEAFF,TGTGCCAGCAGTGCCGACAGGGCGGAGGCTTTCTTT
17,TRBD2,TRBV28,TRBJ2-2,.,CASESTSGGAYTGELFF,TGTGCCAGTGAATCGACTAGCGGGGGGGCCTACACCGGGGAGCTGTTTTTT
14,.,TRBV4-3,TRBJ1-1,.,CASSQDPQDTEAFF,TGCGCCAGCAGCCAAGATCCGCAGGACACTGAAGCTTTCTTT
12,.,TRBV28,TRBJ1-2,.,CATLRGQGGYTF,TGTGCCACACTTAGGGGTCAAGGCGGCTACACCTTC
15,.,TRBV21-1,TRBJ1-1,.,CASSKAETGVSEAFF,TGTGCCAGCAGCAAAGCCGAGACAGGGGTTAGTGAAGCTTTCTTT
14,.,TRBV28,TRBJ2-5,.,CASTPPGWQETQYF,TGTGCCAGCACCCCTCCAGGGTGGCAAGAGACCCAGTACTTC
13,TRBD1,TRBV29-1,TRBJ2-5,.,CSVEEGQGKTQYF,TGCAGCGTTGAAGAAGGACAGGGCAAGACCCAGTACTTC
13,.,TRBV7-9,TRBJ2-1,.,CASSLGTYNEQFF,TGTGCCAGCAGCCTCGGGACCTACAATGAGCAGTTCTTC
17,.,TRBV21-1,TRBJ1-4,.,CASSTHRDRAGREKLFF,TGTGCCAGCAGCACCCACCGGGACAGGGCTGGTCGTGAAAAACTGTTTTTT
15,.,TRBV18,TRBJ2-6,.,CASSPSASGANGLTF,TGTGCCAGCTCACCATCGGCTTCTGGGGCCAACGGCCTGACTTTC
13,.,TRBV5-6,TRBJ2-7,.,CASSSQGNYEQYF,TGTGCCAGCAGCTCACAGGGTAACTACGAGCAGTACTTC
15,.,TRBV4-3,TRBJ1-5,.,CASSQETGAGQPQHF,TGCGCCAGCAGCCAAGAAACAGGTGCAGGACAGCCCCAGCATTTT
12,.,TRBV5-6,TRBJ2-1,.,CASNLAGNEQFF,TGTGCCAGCAACCTGGCTGGCAATGAGCAGTTCTTC
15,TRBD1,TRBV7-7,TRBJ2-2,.,CASSSGGPNTGELFF,TGTGCCAGCAGCTCAGGGGGTCCGAACACCGGGGAGCTGTTTTTT
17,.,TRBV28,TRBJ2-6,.,CASSLIGTDSGANVLTF,TGTGCCAGCAGTTTAATTGGGACTGACTCTGGGGCCAACGTCCTGACTTTC
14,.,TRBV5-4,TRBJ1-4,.,CASSYTTTNEKLFF,TGTGCCAGTAGCTACACAACAACTAATGAAAAACTGTTTTTT
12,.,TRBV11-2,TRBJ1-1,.,CASSRTGAEAFF,TGTGCCAGCAGCCGGACGGGGGCTGAAGCTTTCTTT
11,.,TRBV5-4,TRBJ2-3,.,CASSFIDTQYF,TGTGCCAGCAGCTTTATTGATACGCAGTATTTT
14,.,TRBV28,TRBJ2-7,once,CASSSLDSLYGQYF,TGTGCCAGCAGCAGCCTTGACAGCCTCTACGGGCAGTACTTC
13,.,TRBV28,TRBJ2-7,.,CAGEVFRLRSQYF,TGTGCCGGCGAGGTCTTCCGTCTACGATCGCAGTACTTC
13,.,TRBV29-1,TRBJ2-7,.,CSVVRPPRDEQYF,TGCAGCGTTGTACGACCTCCTAGAGACGAGCAGTACTTC
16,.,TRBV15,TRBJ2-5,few,CATSSPLGGFQETQYF,TGTGCCACCAGCAGTCCCCTTGGCGGCTTCCAAGAGACCCAGTACTTC
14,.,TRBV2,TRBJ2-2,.,CASRPTENTGELFF,TGTGCCAGCAGACCGACAGAGAACACCGGGGAGCTGTTTTTT
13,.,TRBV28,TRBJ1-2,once,CASSFQSAAGYTF,TGTGCCAGCAGTTTCCAGAGTGCGGCGGGCTACACCTTC
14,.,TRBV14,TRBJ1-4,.,CASSPWTENEKLFF,TGTGCCAGCAGCCCCTGGACTGAGAATGAAAAACTGTTTTTT
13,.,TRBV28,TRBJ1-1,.,CASGGAQNTEAFF,TGTGCCAGCGGGGGCGCCCAGAACACTGAAGCTTTCTTT
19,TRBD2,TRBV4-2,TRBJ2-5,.,CASSQEPVRASGLQETQYF,TGTGCCAGCAGCCAAGAACCTGTTCGGGCTAGCGGGTTACAAGAGACCCAGTACTTC
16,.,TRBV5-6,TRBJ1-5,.,CASSLTGHLGYQPQHF,TGTGCCAGCAGCCTTACAGGACATTTGGGATACCAGCCCCAGCATTTT
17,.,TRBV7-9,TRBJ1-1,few,CASSLVFLQGENTEAFF,TGTGCCAGCAGCTTAGTGTTTCTCCAGGGCGAGAACACTGAAGCTTTCTTT
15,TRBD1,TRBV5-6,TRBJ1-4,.,CASSYRQGMKEKLFF,TGTGCCAGCAGCTACCGACAGGGGATGAAGGAAAAACTGTTTTTT
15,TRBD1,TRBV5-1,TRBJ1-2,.,CASSRGTGGSYGYTF,TGCGCCAGCAGCAGAGGGACAGGGGGCAGTTATGGCTACACCTTC
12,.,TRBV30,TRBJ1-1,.,CACSGIALEAFF,TGTGCCTGCTCCGGAATAGCCCTTGAAGCTTTCTTT
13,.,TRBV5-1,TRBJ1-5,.,CASSRDSNQPQHF,TGCGCCAGCAGTAGAGACAGTAATCAGCCCCAGCATTTT
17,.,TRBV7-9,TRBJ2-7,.,CASSLGALQHDSYEQYF,TGTGCCAGCAGCTTAGGGGCCTTACAGCATGATTCCTACGAGCAGTACTTC